This T cell receptor (beta chain) was retrieved from a study of cytomegalovirus exposure and HLA in healthy donors. Findings of the study overall: Follow-up analysis later connected one missense variant in DCLRE1C with trimming of TCR beta V- and J-genes.

60 Vbeta and 13 Jbeta primers were used in PCR. Libraries were prepared by immunoSEQ multiplex PCR; TCRdb keeps only in-frame clonotypes and omits some of them. The sample records about 160,000 clones, approximately 76% being singletons. Germline lookup yields CDR1 LNHDA and CDR2 SQIVND (reference sequence). This CDR3 region has 14 residues. V lost 8 bases and J 8 bases, leaving 19 bases between the germline ends. This clone was seen only a few times. The antigen is unknown. The sequence was obtained from a female donor in good health and CMV-seronegative. The sequencing input was PBMCs. The chain recombines TRBV19 with TRBJ1-5; D possibly corresponds to TRBD1 (6 bases). Here the CDR3 reads CASQKGGRWEPQHF. The DNA of the CDR3 is TGTGCCAGTCAGAAGGGGGGGCGCTGGGAGCCCCAGCATTTT.